Below, 9 T cell receptor beta chains from the same sample are listed, as sequenced in a study of a mutant IDH1 vaccine in newly diagnosed glioma. Noted time point: week 47, end of study. With topical imiquimod, each dose of the vaccine consisted of 300 ug of mutant IDH1 20-mer peptide. No cognate antigen is known for these TCRs. Sequencing used immunoSEQ multiplex PCR; TCRdb keeps in-frame clones, though not all of them. The table has 30,000 to 35,000 clones, roughly 90% seen once; the top ten hold 4% to 6%. Sequenced here: PBMCs, sampled from a glioma patient whose treatment included an IDH1 peptide vaccine. The receptors originated from a woman aged 40 to 49 with glioma.

This rearrangement joins TRBV7-9 to TRBJ2-7; TRBD1 matches at 10 bases. Germline-derived CDR1 and CDR2 are SEHNR and FQNEAQ (reference sequence). This CDR3 spans 15 amino acids. The V gene end was trimmed by 5 bases and the J gene end by 4 bases; junction bases not matched to a gene: 8. The CDR3, as DNA: TGTGCCAGCAGCGGAGCCGGGACAGGGGAATACGAGCAGTACTTC. It specifies CASSGAGTGEYEQYF.

V is TRBV5-1 and J is TRBJ2-5, with D unresolved. This CDR3 has 13 residues. The germline V gene encodes CDR1 SGHRS and CDR2 YFSETQ. V lost 1 base, J lost 5 bases, and 9 bases lay in between. The CDR3 DNA reads as TGCGCCAGCAGCTTGCTAGGTGGCGAGACCCAGTACTTC. Translated: CASSLLGGETQYF.

The chain carries TRBV15 and TRBJ2-7, with D possibly matching TRBD2 (7 bases). CDR3 size: 15 residues. Trimming stripped 6 bases from V and 6 bases from J, with 21 bases between. Germline loops: CDR1 LNHNV, CDR2 YYDKDF (reference sequence). The CDR3 region has the DNA TGTGCCACCAGTCCCCCAAAGGCGGGGGCAAGCGAGCAGTACTTC. Encoded protein: CATSPPKAGASEQYF.

The chain links TRBV5-1 to TRBJ1-1; no definite D call. CDR1 and CDR2 from the germline V gene are SGHRS and YFSETQ. The CDR3 is 13 residues long. Trimming removed 3 bases from V and 0 bases from J, with 6 bases in between. The CDR3: CASSSSMNTEAFF. The DNA for the CDR3 is TGCGCCAGCAGCTCCTCCATGAACACTGAAGCTTTCTTT.

In its sample, this clone was seen once. The chain has TRBV30 and TRBJ2-7; D may be TRBD1 (6 bases). The CDR3 loop spans 14 amino acids. Deletions cut 7 bases from V and 0 bases from J, with 16 bases between. In germline, CDR1 is GTSNPN, CDR2 SVGIG (reference sequence). CDR3 amino acids: CALATGIASYEQYF. In DNA form, the CDR3 reads TGTGCCTTGGCAACAGGGATTGCCTCCTACGAGCAGTACTTC.

The chain combines TRBV5-1 with TRBJ2-2, with D possibly being TRBD1 (6 bases). Trimming cost V 4 bases and J 5 bases, with 18 bases left between them. The CDR3 is made up of 16 amino acids. CDR1 SGHRS and CDR2 YFSETQ come from the germline V gene. CDR3 sequence reads: CASSPIVQGPTGELFF. CDR3 bases: TGCGCCAGCAGCCCTATTGTACAGGGCCCAACCGGGGAGCTGTTTTTT.

This chain uses TRBV5-1 with TRBJ1-1; 7 bases map to TRBD1. After removal of 6 bases from V and 1 base from J, the junction contained 3 bases not matched to a gene. Per the germline V gene, CDR1 is SGHRS and CDR2 is YFSETQ. The CDR3 totals 13 residues. The DNA of the CDR3 is TGCGCCAGCACCGGGACAGCGAACACTGAAGCTTTCTTT. It yields the protein CASTGTANTEAFF.

V usage is TRBV4-1 and J usage is TRBJ2-3, with 11 bases aligning to TRBD1. The CDR3 contains 14 residues. Germline lookup yields CDR1 MGHRA and CDR2 YSYEKL. Trimming took 6 bases from V and 1 from J; bases not matched to a gene: 0. The DNA for the CDR3 is TGCGCCAGCAGGGACAGGGGGCGCACAGATACGCAGTATTTT. Amino acid sequence: CASRDRGRTDTQYF.

This clone was seen just once. This chain connects TRBV21-1 to TRBJ1-5. TRBV21-1 has pseudogene status. The length of the CDR3 is 18 residues. The CDR3 coding sequence is TGTGCCAGCAGCTCCGACGGCCAGGGAGGGTATTGGGATCAGCCCCAGCATTTT. Translated, it gives CASSSDGQGGYWDQPQHF.